Below, 10 T cell receptor beta chains from the same sample are listed, as sequenced in a study of read filtering for tumor transcriptome and immune sequencing. Molecular barcoded adaptors covering alpha/delta and beta/gamma chains were used on 400 to 450 ng RNA. TCRdb redid the calling of the reads with MiXCR, one entry per CDR3 protein. Of more than 55,000 distinct CDR3 sequences in the sample, less than 25% were seen once. The sample comprised a population of CD138-negative cells sorted from bone marrow. These receptors were obtained from a donor at least 40 years old with multiple myeloma.

This clonotype occurred many times. V is TRBV9 and J is TRBJ1-1; 7 bases map to TRBD1. This CDR3 region has 14 residues. CDR1 and CDR2 (germline): SGDLS, YYNGEE. V lost 7 bases to trimming and J lost 4 bases; unmatched junction nucleotides: 10. CDR3 protein: CASGQTGETTEAFF. CDR3 in DNA: TGTGCCAGCGGACAAACAGGGGAAACCACTGAAGCTTTCTTT.

This clonotype was detected ten times or more. The CDR3 loop is CASRAGTNQETQYF. For the CDR3, the DNA is TGTGCCAGCAGAGCCGGGACTAACCAAGAGACCCAGTACTTC. J is TRBJ2-5 and V is TRBV2, with 7 bases that match TRBD2. This CDR3 spans 14 amino acids. V gave up 6 bases and J gave up 0 bases; unmatched junction bases: 4. CDR1 SNHLY and CDR2 FYNNEI come from the germline V gene.

This rearrangement joins TRBV24-1 to TRBJ2-6; D perhaps matches TRBD1 (5 bases). The CDR3 length is 13 residues. Germline V gene data show CDR1 as KGHDR and CDR2 as SFDVKD. Trimming removed 9 bases from V and 0 bases from J, with 5 bases in between. The CDR3 loop is CATGASGANVLTF. The CDR3 nucleotides are TGTGCCACCGGGGCCTCTGGGGCCAACGTCCTGACTTTC.

This clonotype was counted ten times or more. The V gene is TRBV29-1, the J gene TRBJ2-3; the D gene is possibly TRBD1 (5 bases). The CDR3 runs 14 residues. Germline CDR1 SQVTM, CDR2 ANQGSEA. V gave up 7 bases and J gave up 5 bases, with 19 bases separating them. The CDR3 DNA follows: TGCAGCGCCAAGGGGTGGGGTGGCATAGATACGCAGTATTTT. This gives the protein CSAKGWGGIDTQYF.

V usage is TRBV5-1 and J usage is TRBJ2-1, with TRBD2 matching 8 bases. V dropped 0 bases and J dropped 7; count of bases not matched to a gene: 6. Germline lookup yields CDR1 SGHRS and CDR2 YFSETQ. There are 15 residues in the CDR3. Written as DNA, the CDR3 is TGCGCCAGCAGCTTGGCAGAGGTAGCGGGGAATGAGCAGTTCTTC. This gives the protein CASSLAEVAGNEQFF.

The sample holds a few counts of this clonotype. A read error may account for a junction end that differs from germline. The genes are TRBV12-3 or TRBV12-4 and TRBJ2-2; a weak D match, TRBD2 (6 bases). This CDR3 is 15 amino acids long. Here the CDR3 reads CASEGRGSNTGELLF. The CDR3 DNA reads TGTGCCAGCGAGGGGCGGGGCTCGAACACCGGGGAGCTGCTTTTT.

This clonotype was observed at least ten times. The chain recombines TRBV7-3 with TRBJ1-4; D is unresolved. This CDR3 has 14 residues. Germline V gives CDR1 SGHTA, CDR2 FQGTGA. The V end lost 4 bases, the J end lost 6 bases, and 12 bases lay between the germline ends. CDR3 in amino acids: CASSSDFEYEKLFF. The CDR3 DNA sequence: TGTGCCAGCAGCTCAGATTTTGAGTATGAAAAACTGTTTTTT.

This clonotype was recorded at least ten times. V usage is TRBV5-1 and J usage is TRBJ2-5; D is possibly TRBD2 (6 bases). Germline V gives CDR1 SGHRS, CDR2 YFSETQ. The CDR3 runs 13 residues. The V gene lost 7 bases and the J gene lost 3 bases, with 13 bases spanning the gap. CDR3 bases: TGCGCCAGCCGCCGGGCTAGCGAAGAGACCCAGTACTTC. Its translation: CASRRASEETQYF. Together with reference TRBV5-1 and TRBJ2-5, the CDR3 gives the full variable domain: KAGVTQTPRYLIKTRGQQVTLSCSPISGHRSVSWYQQTPGQGLQFLFEYFSETQRNKGNFPGRFSGRQFSNSRSEMNVSTLELGDSALYLCASRRASEETQYFGPGTRLLVL.

This sequence joins TRBV11-2 and TRBJ2-1; 8 bases fit TRBD1. This CDR3 is 16 amino acids long. The J segment lost 3 bases and the V segment lost 1 base, leaving 5 bases of the junction unmatched. Germline lookup yields CDR1 SGHAT and CDR2 FQNNGV. CDR3 sequence (DNA): TGTGCCAGCAGCTTAGCAGGGGGCAGGGTCTACAATGAGCAGTTCTTC. This gives the protein CASSLAGGRVYNEQFF.

This clonotype was observed a few times. The V and J genes are TRBV19 and TRBJ1-1; D remains ambiguous. Trimming shortened V by 5 bases and J by 5 bases, and 12 bases separated the two germline ends. CDR1 and CDR2 (germline): LNHDA, SQIVND (reference sequence). The CDR3 is made up of 13 amino acids. The CDR3 DNA reads TGTGCCAGTAGTGACCCAGAATGGACTGAAGCTTTCTTT. It codes for CASSDPEWTEAFF.